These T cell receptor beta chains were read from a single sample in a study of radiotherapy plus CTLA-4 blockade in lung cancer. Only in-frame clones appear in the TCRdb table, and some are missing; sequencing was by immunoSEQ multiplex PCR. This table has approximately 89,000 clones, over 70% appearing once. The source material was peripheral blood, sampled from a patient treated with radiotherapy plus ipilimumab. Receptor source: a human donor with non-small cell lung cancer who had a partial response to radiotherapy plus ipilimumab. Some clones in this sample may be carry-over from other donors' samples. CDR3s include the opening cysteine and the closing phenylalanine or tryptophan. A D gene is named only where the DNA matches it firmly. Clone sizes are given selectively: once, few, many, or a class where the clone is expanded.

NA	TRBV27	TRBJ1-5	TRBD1	CASSAGTGHSNQPQHF	TGTGCCAGCAGCGCGGGGACAGGACATAGCAATCAGCCCCAGCATTTT
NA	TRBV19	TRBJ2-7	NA	CASSIDPDYEQYF	TGTGCCAGTAGTATAGATCCAGACTACGAGCAGTACTTC
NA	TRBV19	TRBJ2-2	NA	CASSRTANTGELFF	TGTGCCAGTAGTCGGACAGCCAACACCGGGGAGCTGTTTTTT
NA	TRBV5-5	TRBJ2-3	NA	CASSQGRVRGLTTDTQYF	TGCGCCAGCAGCCAGGGTAGGGTGCGGGGGCTCACCACAGATACGCAGTATTTT
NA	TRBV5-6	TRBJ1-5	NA	CASSLGTAGPQHF	TGTGCCAGCAGCTTGGGGACAGCTGGGCCCCAGCATTTT
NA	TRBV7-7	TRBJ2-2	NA	CASSLDTLNTGELFF	TGTGCCAGCAGCCTGGACACCTTGAACACCGGGGAGCTGTTTTTT
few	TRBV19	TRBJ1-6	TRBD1	CASSTGQGAPYSPLHF	TGTGCCAGTAGTACCGGACAGGGGGCGCCTTATTCACCCCTCCACTTT
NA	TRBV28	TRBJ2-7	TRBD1	CASSLSGTGGIYEQYF	TGTGCCAGCAGTTTATCCGGGACAGGGGGAATCTACGAGCAGTACTTC
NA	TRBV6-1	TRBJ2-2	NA	CASTRFGELFF	TGTGCCAGCACGCGGTTCGGGGAGCTGTTTTTT
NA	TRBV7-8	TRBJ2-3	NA	CASSLERGKADTQYF	TGTGCCAGCAGCTTAGAGCGCGGGAAGGCAGATACGCAGTATTTT
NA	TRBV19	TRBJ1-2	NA	CASRQQGSYGYTF	TGTGCCAGTAGGCAACAGGGAAGCTATGGCTACACCTTC
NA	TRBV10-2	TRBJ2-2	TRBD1	CASSGQGGPGELFF	TGCGCCAGCAGTGGACAGGGGGGACCAGGGGAGCTGTTTTTT
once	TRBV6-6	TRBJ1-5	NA	CASRWGRELLPQHF	TGTGCCAGCAGATGGGGACGGGAGCTTCTGCCCCAGCATTTT
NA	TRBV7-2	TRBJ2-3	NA	CASSLVSSRADTQYF	TGTGCCAGCAGCTTAGTCTCTAGTCGGGCAGATACGCAGTATTTT
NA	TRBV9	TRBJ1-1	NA	CASSQTTETEAFF	TGTGCCAGCAGCCAAACGACAGAAACTGAAGCTTTCTTT
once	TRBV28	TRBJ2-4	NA	CASSSFVSGIQNIQYF	TGTGCCAGCAGTTCGTTTGTATCGGGGATCCAAAACATTCAGTACTTC
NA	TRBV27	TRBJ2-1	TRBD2	CASLRLGGFSNEQFF	TGTGCCAGCCTTCGGTTGGGGGGGTTTTCCAATGAGCAGTTCTTC
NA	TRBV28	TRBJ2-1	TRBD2	CASSSSSGGSYYNEQFF	TGTGCCAGCAGTTCTTCTAGCGGGGGTTCTTACTACAATGAGCAGTTCTTC
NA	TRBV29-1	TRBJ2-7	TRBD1	CSVGGQGSLYF	TGCAGCGTTGGGGGACAGGGGAGTCTGTACTTC
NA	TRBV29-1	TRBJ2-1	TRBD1	CSVETGVNEQFF	TGCAGCGTTGAGACAGGGGTCAATGAGCAGTTCTTC
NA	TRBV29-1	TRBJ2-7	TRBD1	CSVEESGTGGLQQYF	TGCAGCGTTGAAGAGTCCGGGACAGGGGGTTTACAGCAGTACTTC
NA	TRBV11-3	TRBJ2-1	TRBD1	CASTPRGPAAFNEQFF	TGTGCCAGCACTCCGAGGGGGCCCGCAGCCTTCAATGAGCAGTTCTTC
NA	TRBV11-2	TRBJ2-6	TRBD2	CASSFSGGITRSGANVLTF	TGTGCCAGCAGCTTTAGCGGGGGCATTACTCGCTCTGGGGCCAACGTCCTGACTTTC
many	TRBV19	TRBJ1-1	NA	CASSRTGLQAFF	TGTGCCAGTAGTCGAACAGGGTTGCAAGCTTTCTTT
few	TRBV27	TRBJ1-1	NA	CASSLWATNTEAFF	TGTGCCAGCAGTTTATGGGCGACGAACACTGAAGCTTTCTTT
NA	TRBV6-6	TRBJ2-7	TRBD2	CASSGLAVDEQYF	TGTGCCAGCAGTGGACTAGCCGTCGACGAGCAGTACTTC
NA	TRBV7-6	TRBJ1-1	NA	CASSRQNGRTEAFF	TGTGCCAGCAGCCGACAGAACGGGCGTACTGAAGCTTTCTTT
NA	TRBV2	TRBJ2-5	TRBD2	CAGSEKRGGGETQYF	TGTGCCGGCAGTGAGAAGCGGGGGGGCGGAGAGACCCAGTACTTC
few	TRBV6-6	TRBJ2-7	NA	CASSPRSISYEQYF	TGTGCCAGCAGTCCCCGGTCGATTTCCTACGAGCAGTACTTC
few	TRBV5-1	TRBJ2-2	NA	CASSFPDSSRTGELFF	TGCGCCAGCAGCTTCCCCGACAGTTCGAGGACCGGGGAGCTGTTTTTT
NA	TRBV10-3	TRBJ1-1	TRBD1	CAIRDRGSTEAFF	TGTGCCATCAGGGACAGGGGAAGCACTGAAGCTTTCTTT
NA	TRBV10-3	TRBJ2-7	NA	CAISGSRREQYF	TGTGCCATCAGTGGGAGTAGGAGAGAGCAGTACTTC
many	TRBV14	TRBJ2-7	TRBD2	CASRVSGSHEQYF	TGTGCCAGCAGGGTTAGCGGGAGCCACGAGCAGTACTTC
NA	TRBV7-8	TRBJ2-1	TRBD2	CASSQGSGAGNEQFF	TGTGCCAGCAGCCAGGGAAGCGGGGCGGGGAATGAGCAGTTCTTC
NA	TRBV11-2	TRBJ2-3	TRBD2	CASSFNPEGLYTDTQYF	TGTGCCAGCAGCTTTAACCCGGAGGGACTATACACAGATACGCAGTATTTT
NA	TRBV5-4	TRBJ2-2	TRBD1	CASSLFDRGYTGELFF	TGTGCCAGCAGCCTCTTCGACAGGGGTTATACCGGGGAGCTGTTTTTT
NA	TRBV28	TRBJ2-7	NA	CASSLGSKIPYEQYF	TGTGCCAGCAGTTTGGGCAGTAAAATTCCCTACGAGCAGTACTTC
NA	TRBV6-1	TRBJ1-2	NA	CASSEMRNYGYTF	TGTGCCAGCAGTGAAATGAGGAACTATGGCTACACCTTC
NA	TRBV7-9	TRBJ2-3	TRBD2	CASSPLAGKADTQYF	TGTGCCAGCAGTCCTTTAGCGGGAAAGGCAGATACGCAGTATTTT
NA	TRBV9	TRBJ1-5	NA	CASSGGAGNQPQHF	TGTGCCAGCAGCGGCGGGGCAGGCAATCAGCCCCAGCATTTT
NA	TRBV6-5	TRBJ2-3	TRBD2	CASSYAGGWTDTQYF	TGTGCCAGCAGTTACGCGGGGGGATGGACAGATACGCAGTATTTT
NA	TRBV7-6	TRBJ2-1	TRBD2	CASSPGGSGGPSYNEQFF	TGTGCCAGCAGCCCGGGTGGTAGCGGGGGACCCTCCTACAATGAGCAGTTCTTC
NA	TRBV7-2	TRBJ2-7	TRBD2	CASSRTSGTYEQYF	TGTGCCAGCAGCCGGACTAGCGGTACCTACGAGCAGTACTTC
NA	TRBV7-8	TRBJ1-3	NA	CASSLVAGGSGNTIYF	TGTGCCAGCAGCTTAGTAGCGGGCGGCTCTGGAAACACCATATATTTT
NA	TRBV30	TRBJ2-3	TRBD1	CAWRRQGVADTQYF	TGTGCCTGGAGACGACAGGGGGTGGCAGATACGCAGTATTTT
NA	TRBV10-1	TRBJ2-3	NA	CASTIEQKTRTITDTQYF	TGCGCCAGCACCATCGAACAAAAGACCAGAACTATTACAGATACGCAGTATTTT
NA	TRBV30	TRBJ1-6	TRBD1	CALTGDNSPLHF	TGTGCCTTGACAGGGGACAATTCACCCCTCCACTTT
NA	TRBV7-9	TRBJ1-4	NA	CASSSRSRVNEKLFF	TGTGCCAGCAGCTCCCGGTCCAGGGTAAATGAAAAACTGTTTTTT
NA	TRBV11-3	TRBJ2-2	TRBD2	CASSLQAGGAGELFF	TGTGCCAGCAGCTTACAAGCGGGAGGAGCCGGGGAGCTGTTTTTT
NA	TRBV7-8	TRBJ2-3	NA	CASSRRTQGPHTQYF	TGTGCCAGCAGCCGTAGAACACAGGGTCCGCATACGCAGTATTTT
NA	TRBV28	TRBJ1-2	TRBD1	CASSYEDRGDGYTF	TGTGCCAGCAGTTACGAGGACAGGGGGGATGGCTACACCTTC
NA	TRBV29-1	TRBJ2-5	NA	CSVEALGKETQYF	TGCAGCGTTGAAGCTCTAGGAAAAGAGACCCAGTACTTC
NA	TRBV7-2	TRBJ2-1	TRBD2	CASSPWTSDEQFF	TGTGCCAGCAGCCCATGGACTAGCGATGAGCAGTTCTTC
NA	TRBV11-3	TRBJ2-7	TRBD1	CASSLGGDSSYEQYF	TGTGCCAGCAGCTTAGGTGGGGACAGCTCCTACGAGCAGTACTTC